The clone carrying this TCR beta chain has a count of ten or more. What it binds is not known. This sample was taken from a study of blood T cells in healthy people across ages. In the study overall: When template switching was applied, about one barcoded beta molecule was captured per two T cells. General study points: Estimates of total diversity, which came from one million sequenced T cells, were considered to be underestimates.

Each donor had around 9.2 milliliters of peripheral blood drawn. Primers used in a second PCR of about 7 to 11 cycles were a sample-barcoded 5' primer and a J-beta primer mix. TCRdb analysed the 5' RACE reads with MiXCR anew, one entry per CDR3 protein. This sample has over a million distinct CDR3 sequences, with 35% to 45% found just once. The TCR was taken from a woman under 30 in good health. Sequencing used blood.

CDR3 coding DNA: TGTGCCAGCAGCGGGGACTCCAATGAGCAGTTCTTC. Its translation is CASSGDSNEQFF. The chain carries TRBV2 and TRBJ2-1; maybe TRBD2 (6 bases). The CDR3 length is 12 residues. Germline assignment: CDR1 SNHLY and CDR2 FYNNEI. Trimming took 6 bases from V and 6 from J, leaving 9 bases between them.